This T cell receptor beta chain was obtained from a study of human T cells and chemical hapten exposure. General study findings and limits: TCRs exceeding 1 in 1000 frequency stayed unchanged with DPC sensitization.

This clonotype showed up many times. Antigen: not known. Specified time point: healthy volunteer bleed at 6 weeks. Unfractionated whole blood served as the source for total RNA extraction. Per the original data handling: Some 100,000 TCRs per sample was the median, with a range of roughly 20,000 to 700,000. TCRdb recomputed calls from the RACE reads with MiXCR, one row per CDR3 protein. For this entry, the V and J calls and clone size follow TCRdb and not the study's own pipeline. This sample has tens of thousands of distinct CDR3 sequences; roughly 5% occur once, and the top ten carry more than 10%. This sequence originates from a human donor in good health. Some clones in this sample may be carry-over from other donors' samples. Sequences were obtained from whole blood.

CDR3 loop: CASRDPRTDTQYF. CDR3 nucleotides: TGCGCCAGCAGAGACCCACGCACAGATACGCAGTATTTT. The chain carries TRBV10-2 and TRBJ2-3; no reliable D call. The CDR3 length is 13 residues. V was shortened by 6 bases and J by 1 base, with 8 bases between the two germline ends. Germline CDR1 WSHSY, CDR2 SAAADI.